The 29 T cell receptor beta chains given below trace back to one sample, sequenced in a study of T cell responses to AZD1222 COVID-19 vaccine. Generated by immunoSEQ multiplex PCR, the TCRdb table keeps only in-frame clones and is missing some. The data show about 140,000 clones, with around 91% seen just once and about 4.8% held by the top ten. The sample consisted of peripheral blood, taken on day 0 of AZD1222 vaccination. Receptors were obtained from an adult in good health.

V is TRBV19 and J is TRBJ1-4; no definite D call. The V end was cut by 6 bases, the J end by 6 bases, with 14 bases between. This CDR3 spans 14 amino acids. CDR1 and CDR2 from the germline V gene are LNHDA and SQIVND (reference sequence). DNA of the CDR3: TGTGCCAGTAGCCCCCCGGGCCGGGATGAAAAACTGTTTTTT. Protein sequence: CASSPPGRDEKLFF.

Only a few counts were recorded for this clone. The chain has TRBV2 and TRBJ2-6; TRBD2 is a possible D gene (6 bases). CDR1 and CDR2 (germline): SNHLY, FYNNEI. Trimming pared 4 bases from V and 2 bases from J, leaving 18 bases between. The length of the CDR3 is 18 residues. The CDR3 nucleotides read TGTGCCAGCAGTGCGGGGACGGGAGTCCCCCCTGGGGCCAACGTCCTGACTTTC. This translates into CASSAGTGVPPGANVLTF.

This sequence joins TRBV6-6 and TRBJ1-5; perhaps TRBD1 as D (6 bases). This CDR3 spans 14 amino acids. Per germline, CDR1 MNHNY and CDR2 SVGAGI (reference sequence). The V end was cut by 5 bases, the J end by 11 bases, with 19 bases between. CDR3 DNA: TGTGCCAGCAGTACCCCGTCCGGAGGGGGAGCCCAGCATTTT. Protein sequence: CASSTPSGGGAQHF.

The chain recombines TRBV6-5 with TRBJ1-2, with 7 bases lining up with TRBD1. Germline V lookup: CDR1 MNHEY, CDR2 SVGAGI. This CDR3 is built from 13 residues. V dropped 0 bases and J dropped 8; count of bases not matched to a gene: 3. The chain's CDR3 is CASSYSRGLGYTF. In DNA form, the CDR3 reads TGTGCCAGCAGTTACTCGAGGGGGCTCGGCTACACCTTC.

The chain couples TRBV9 to TRBJ1-2, with TRBD1 matching 10 bases. Trimming cost V 4 bases and J 0 bases; bases outside gene matches: 9. Per the germline V gene, CDR1 is SGDLS and CDR2 is YYNGEE. This CDR3 contains 17 residues. CDR3 amino acids: CASSPTGTGVPNYGYTF. The CDR3 bases are TGTGCCAGCAGCCCAACCGGGACAGGGGTACCTAACTATGGCTACACCTTC. Looking up the rest from reference TRBV9 and TRBJ1-2 gives the full variable domain: DSGVTQTPKHLITATGQRVTLRCSPRSGDLSVYWYQQSLDQGLQFLIQYYNGEERAKGNILERFSAQQFPDLHSELNLSSLELGDSALYFCASSPTGTGVPNYGYTFGSGTRLTVV.

The chain couples TRBV6-1 to TRBJ1-2; D remains unclear. Trimming cost V 1 base and J 3 bases, with 9 bases left between them. Germline CDR1 MNHNS, CDR2 SASEGT. The CDR3 consists of 14 residues. The CDR3 nucleotides are TGTGCCAGCAGTGAAGACGCAACATACTATGGCTACACCTTC. Translation: CASSEDATYYGYTF.

For the CDR3, the DNA is TGTGCCAGCAGCTTAGGACAGGGCGGGGGTTCGGACACTGAAGCTTTCTTT. Its protein product is CASSLGQGGGSDTEAFF. V usage is TRBV7-9 and J usage is TRBJ1-1; 7 bases map to TRBD1. Germline V gene data show CDR1 as SEHNR and CDR2 as FQNEAQ (reference sequence). The CDR3 loop spans 17 amino acids. Trimming removed 1 base from V and 3 bases from J; junction bases left unmatched: 11.

The CDR3 here is CASCWSGGGWEQYF. CDR3 DNA: TGTGCCAGCTGTTGGAGCGGCGGGGGGTGGGAGCAGTACTTC. The chain couples TRBV27 to TRBJ2-7; 8 nucleotides match TRBD2. CDR1 MNHEY and CDR2 SMNVEV come from the germline V gene (reference sequence). The trim removed 8 bases at V and 7 bases at J, leaving 13 bases unmatched. This CDR3 comprises 14 residues.

V is TRBV6-4 and J is TRBJ2-2, with D tentatively TRBD2 (6 bases). This CDR3 spans 15 amino acids. V was pared by 2 bases and J by 3 bases, with 10 bases between. The V gene's germline CDR1 is MRHNA and CDR2 SNTAGT. The CDR3 region is CASSDGGDDTGELFF. CDR3 sequence (DNA): TGTGCCAGCAGTGACGGAGGGGACGACACCGGGGAGCTGTTTTTT.

The V and J genes are TRBV6-5 and TRBJ1-3; D remains ambiguous. The CDR3 extends over 14 amino acids. Germline V gene lookup returns CDR1 MNHEY and CDR2 SVGAGI. V was pared by 4 bases and J by 7 bases, with 14 bases between. The CDR3 nucleotides read TGTGCCAGCAGTTTTTCCCAGTCCCGTAACACCATATATTTT. Translation: CASSFSQSRNTIYF.

The chain recombines TRBV5-6 with TRBJ2-5; D assignment may be TRBD1 or TRBD2 (5 bases each). The germline gives CDR1 SGHDT, CDR2 YYEEEE. The CDR3 spans 15 residues. Trimming shortened V by 4 bases and J by 7 bases, and 20 bases separated the two germline ends. The CDR3 nucleotides are TGTGCCAGCAGCCACACAGGCCGAATAGAGGGGACCCAGTACTTC. It codes for CASSHTGRIEGTQYF.

This chain connects TRBV7-2 to TRBJ1-4; D remains ambiguous. CDR3 length equals 14 residues. The V end lost 1 base, the J end lost 3 bases, and 6 bases lay between the germline ends. CDR1 is SGHTA, CDR2 FQGNSA, per germline. The CDR3 spells CASSLDIANEKLFF. CDR3 nucleotide sequence: TGTGCCAGCAGCTTAGACATCGCTAATGAAAAACTGTTTTTT.

The chain is built from TRBV6-5 and TRBJ2-7; possibly TRBD2 for D (5 bases). V dropped 2 bases and J dropped 0 bases, with 8 bases sitting between them. Germline V CDR1 and CDR2: MNHEY, SVGAGI. CDR3 length equals 14 residues. CDR3 DNA: TGTGCCAGCAGTTACAGCGGAAGCTCCTACGAGCAGTACTTC. Encoded protein: CASSYSGSSYEQYF.

This clone was recorded only once. The chain uses TRBV12-5 and TRBJ2-5; no clear D. CDR3 length: 14 amino acids. Germline-derived CDR1 and CDR2 are LGHNT and FRNRAP. V lost 1 base to trimming and J lost 3 bases, with 9 bases between them. The CDR3 is CASGLDYPKETQYF. CDR3 DNA: TGTGCTAGTGGTTTGGACTACCCCAAAGAGACCCAGTACTTC. Looking up the rest from reference TRBV12-5 and TRBJ2-5 gives the full variable domain: DARVTQTPRHKVTEMGQEVTMRCQPILGHNTVFWYRQTMMQGLELLAYFRNRAPLDDSGMPKDRFSAEMPDATLATLKIQPSEPRDSAVYFCASGLDYPKETQYFGPGTRLLVL.

The V call is TRBV20-1, the J call TRBJ1-4; 8 bases map to TRBD1. CDR1 is DFQATT and CDR2 is SNEGSKA in the germline V gene (reference sequence). This CDR3 region has 14 residues. Trimming cost V 4 bases and J 11 bases; bases outside gene matches: 12. CDR3 region: CSATDRGGGSKLFF. Written as DNA, the CDR3 is TGCAGTGCTACTGACAGGGGCGGGGGTAGCAAACTGTTTTTT.

This clone was detected once. This chain connects TRBV5-1 to TRBJ2-7; TRBD1 matches 7 bases. V shed 4 bases, J shed 2 bases, and the junction held 12 bases outside the gene matches. Germline CDR1 is SGHRS and CDR2 is YFSETQ. The CDR3 covers 16 residues. CDR3 protein: CASSPRGWGETYEQYF. The CDR3 DNA reads TGCGCCAGCAGCCCCAGGGGGTGGGGAGAGACCTACGAGCAGTACTTC.

This clone appeared a single time. The chain couples TRBV19 to TRBJ1-3; possible D gene TRBD1, 5 bases. Germline-derived CDR1 and CDR2 are LNHDA and SQIVND (reference sequence). V was cut by 6 bases and J by 4 bases, with 16 bases left in between. This CDR3 is 15 amino acids long. The CDR3 nucleotides read TGTGCCAGTAGCCCGGGACGGGCCTCAGGAAACACCATATATTTT. Its translation: CASSPGRASGNTIYF.

This clone was seen once. The V call is TRBV28, the J call TRBJ1-1; no firm D call. Trimming removed 6 bases at V and 7 bases at J, with 9 bases between. The length of the CDR3 is 11 residues. CDR1 and CDR2 from the germline V gene are MDHEN and SYDVKM. CDR3 in amino acids: CASSSTDEAFF. In DNA form, the CDR3 reads TGTGCCAGCAGCTCTACAGATGAAGCTTTCTTT.

The chain is built from TRBV4-1 and TRBJ1-2; D is possibly TRBD1 (6 bases). From germline, CDR1 is MGHRA and CDR2 YSYEKL. V dropped 4 bases and J dropped 4 bases, with 13 bases sitting between them. The CDR3 consists of 14 residues. CDR3 region: CASSLTGARYGYTF. CDR3 DNA: TGCGCCAGCAGCCTAACGGGGGCTCGCTATGGCTACACCTTC.

The V and J genes are TRBV3-1 (or the pseudogene TRBV3-2) and TRBJ1-4, with a tentative D call TRBD1 (5 bases). Germline loops: CDR1 LGHDT, CDR2 YNNKEL (reference sequence). V lost 5 bases to trimming and J lost 7 bases, with 8 bases between them. CDR3 length: 12 amino acids. For the CDR3, the DNA is TGTGCCAGCAGCTCCGGGGGTGAAAAACTGTTTTTT. Protein: CASSSGGEKLFF.

This sequence joins TRBV19 and TRBJ1-2; D remains ambiguous. The germline V gene encodes CDR1 LNHDA and CDR2 SQIVND (reference sequence). The CDR3 is made up of 14 amino acids. Trimming pared 5 bases from V and 3 bases from J, leaving 13 bases between. The chain's CDR3 is CASSPSGVYYGYTF. The CDR3 bases are TGTGCCAGTAGTCCTAGCGGGGTCTACTATGGCTACACCTTC.

The rearrangement links TRBV6-1 to TRBJ2-7; 9 bases are a match to TRBD1. The CDR3 spans 18 residues. The junction had 10 bases not matched to a gene; V was cut back by 0 bases and J by 1 base. Germline values: CDR1 MNHNS, CDR2 SASEGT. The CDR3 DNA reads as TGTGCCAGCAGTGAAGCGCAATCTCCCGGGACAGGGTCCTACGAGCAGTACTTC. Residues: CASSEAQSPGTGSYEQYF.

The V gene is TRBV4-1, the J gene TRBJ1-1; D is undetermined. Trimming left V 3 bases short and J 0 bases short, with 8 bases between. The CDR3 is 14 residues long. Per germline, CDR1 MGHRA and CDR2 YSYEKL. The CDR3 coding sequence is TGCGCCAGCAGCCAGGGATGGATGAACACTGAAGCTTTCTTT. It specifies CASSQGWMNTEAFF.

This clone was recorded only once. The CDR3: CASSPGGVSGYTF. CDR3 coding DNA: TGTGCCAGCAGCCCAGGGGGCGTCTCTGGCTACACCTTC. The V call is TRBV7-2, the J call TRBJ1-2, with 8 bases that match TRBD1. Germline trimming cut 5 bases from V and 7 bases from J; bases unmatched to any gene: 6. The CDR3 has 13 amino acids. The germline V gene encodes CDR1 SGHTA and CDR2 FQGNSA.

The chain links TRBV6-5 to TRBJ1-2, with D maybe TRBD1 (5 bases). The V end was cut by 1 base, the J end by 8 bases, with 8 bases between. The CDR3 is 12 amino acids. Germline V gene lookup returns CDR1 MNHEY and CDR2 SVGAGI. CDR3 amino acids: CASSYFQGGYTF. The CDR3 DNA follows: TGTGCCAGCAGTTACTTTCAGGGCGGCTACACCTTC.

The chain combines TRBV18 with TRBJ1-2, with D maybe TRBD1 (5 bases). This CDR3 has 13 residues. The V end lost 1 base, the J end lost 7 bases, and 10 bases lay between the germline ends. Per germline, CDR1 KGHSH and CDR2 LQKENI. This CDR3 reads CASSPRDRGGYTF. CDR3 coding DNA: TGTGCCAGCTCACCACGCGATAGGGGTGGCTACACCTTC. Filled out from reference TRBV18 and TRBJ1-2, the complete variable domain reads NAGVMQNPRHLVRRRGQEARLRCSPMKGHSHVYWYRQLPEEGLKFMVYLQKENIIDESGMPKERFSAEFPKEGPSILRIQQVVRGDSAAYFCASSPRDRGGYTFGSGTRLTVV.

The CDR3 DNA sequence: TGTGCCAGCTCACCAATTAACGACGATCAGCCCCAGCATTTT. This sequence encodes CASSPINDDQPQHF. The chain links TRBV18 to TRBJ1-5; D is uncertain. V dropped 2 bases and J dropped 5 bases, with 10 bases sitting between them. The germline gives CDR1 KGHSH, CDR2 LQKENI. CDR3 length: 14 residues. The full variable domain, rest sourced from reference TRBV18 and TRBJ1-5, is NAGVMQNPRHLVRRRGQEARLRCSPMKGHSHVYWYRQLPEEGLKFMVYLQKENIIDESGMPKERFSAEFPKEGPSILRIQQVVRGDSAAYFCASSPINDDQPQHFGDGTRLSIL.

The chain links TRBV30 to TRBJ2-7; TRBD1 aligns across 7 bases. V lost 1 base and J lost 3; bases outside the gene matches: 6. This CDR3 contains 14 residues. CDR1 is GTSNPN and CDR2 is SVGIG in the germline V gene (reference sequence). CDR3 sequence: CAWSGTGPFYEQYF. Here the CDR3 DNA reads TGTGCCTGGAGTGGGACAGGACCCTTCTACGAGCAGTACTTC.

V and J are TRBV7-9 and TRBJ2-7, with 11 bases identical to TRBD1. Looked up from germline, CDR1 is SEHNR and CDR2 is FQNEAQ (reference sequence). With 1 base clipped from V and 5 bases from J, the junction kept 4 bases outside the gene matches. The CDR3 is made up of 15 amino acids. The CDR3 DNA follows: TGTGCCAGCAGCTTAGAGGACAGGGGGCTGAACGAGCAGTACTTC. Translating it yields CASSLEDRGLNEQYF. Full variable domain (outside the CDR3, taken from reference TRBV7-9 and TRBJ2-7): DTGVSQNPRHKITKRGQNVTFRCDPISEHNRLYWYRQTLGQGPEFLTYFQNEAQLEKSRLLSDRFSAERPKGSFSTLEIQRTEQGDSAMYLCASSLEDRGLNEQYFGPGTRLTVT.